This is a list of T cell receptor beta chains from one sample in a study of shared T cell receptors in the human thymus. Repertoires were generated with immunoSEQ multiplex PCR, while TCRdb's copy carries only in-frame clones and drops some. The repertoire includes 500,000 to 850,000 clones, about 89% of them detected once, and about 0.0094% sits in the top ten. This same sample was also part of a study on human thymus T cells.

The sample was thymocytes. These receptor sequences come from a boy under three years old with a congenital heart defect. Both conserved end residues are part of each CDR3.

j_gene | v_gene | CDR3aa
TRBJ2-7 | TRBV30 | CAWSVKDTHEQYF
TRBJ2-7 | TRBV15 | CATSRGNRTATYEQYF
TRBJ1-5 | TRBV14 | CASSQAWGRMWPQHF
TRBJ1-6 | TRBV28 | CASSRLRDRRDAGSPLHF
TRBJ2-2 | TRBV5-1 | CASSLERGQGGELFF
TRBJ1-5 | TRBV5-1 | CASSLSGHQPQHF
TRBJ2-1 | TRBV4-1 | CASSPSSSYNEQFF
TRBJ2-7 | TRBV7-9 | CASSPLDRGYEQYF
TRBJ1-1 | TRBV27 | CASSLLGANTEAFF
TRBJ2-1 | TRBV4-3 | CASSQDRLTGLAAYNEQFF
. | TRBV5-1 | CASSFPGQAYEQYF
TRBJ1-1 | TRBV29-1 | CSVGTGEAFF
TRBJ1-2 | TRBV18 | CASSPSGTDTTNYGYTF
TRBJ2-3 | TRBV19 | CASIPGTSRKIPVEGDTQYF
TRBJ1-5 | TRBV2 | CASTERGSNQPQHF
TRBJ2-1 | TRBV7-9 | CASRPVVGLAGGAQFF
TRBJ2-1 | TRBV6-5 | CASKRAGGLDNEQFF
TRBJ1-5 | TRBV20-1 | CSAGGVREHF
TRBJ2-4 | TRBV5-6 | CASSLRGKVAKNIQYF
TRBJ2-4 | TRBV30 | CAWSSPLGLAKNIQYF
TRBJ2-7 | TRBV5-1 | CASSLAGLYEQYF
TRBJ1-1 | TRBV9 | CASSGGTAIAFF
TRBJ1-2 | TRBV14 | CASSHATGVRYYGYTF
TRBJ2-7 | TRBV28 | CASSFGRITYEQYF
TRBJ1-1 | TRBV27 | CASSLSPGQGNTEAFF
TRBJ2-3 | TRBV5-1 | CASSCGLAGGRSADTQYF
TRBJ2-1 | TRBV27 | CASSLLERGGLRRNEQFF
TRBJ1-1 | TRBV4-3 | CASSQDPGNTEAFF
TRBJ2-5 | TRBV21-1 | CASSKGLADNQETQYF
TRBJ1-6 | TRBV18 | CASSPDTERTNSPLHF
TRBJ2-2 | TRBV5-1 | CASSEEVTGELFF
TRBJ2-2 | TRBV9 | CASSALQGAPTGELFF
TRBJ2-1 | TRBV12-5 | CASGLHNYGSSYNEQFF
TRBJ2-1 | TRBV27 | CASSLSRGVVDEQFF
TRBJ2-7 | TRBV7-2 | CASSCHATEVSSYEQYF
TRBJ2-3 | TRBV7-8 | CASSLLGLTSPDTQYF
TRBJ2-7 | TRBV4-1 | CASSQEGREVDEQYF
TRBJ2-3 | TRBV5-1 | CASSHGPKVEAGGTRRTDTQYF
TRBJ1-4 | TRBV28 | CASSLPGRRDRVNEKLFF
TRBJ2-7 | TRBV14 | CASSQGQAVDYEQYF
TRBJ2-7 | TRBV15 | CATSSLGQGAFEQYF
TRBJ1-5 | TRBV2 | CASIHDRGQGNQPQHF
TRBJ2-7 | TRBV7-2 | CASSFRLETYEQYF